Below are 5 T cell receptor beta chains sequenced from a single sample in a study of neoadjuvant anti-PD-1 for oral cavity cancer. Generated by immunoSEQ multiplex PCR, the TCRdb table keeps only in-frame clones and is missing some. The repertoire holds under 15,000 clones, with 64% as singletons. The sample in question was tumor tissue, obtained before nivolumab (anti-PD-1) treatment. The receptors derive from a person between 35 and 79 years old with oral cavity squamous cell carcinoma. The donor label of this sample is uncertain.

The chain uses TRBV10-1 and TRBJ2-3; 11 bases map to TRBD2. After removal of 0 bases from V and 3 bases from J, the junction contained 14 bases not matched to a gene. Germline V lookup: CDR1 WNHNN, CDR2 SYGVQD (reference sequence). The CDR3 sequence is 20 residues long. The CDR3 DNA sequence: TGCGCCAGCAGTGAGTCGGCTGCGCTAGCGGGAGGTGAGTATACAGATACGCAGTATTTT. Amino acids: CASSESAALAGGEYTDTQYF.

The J gene is TRBJ2-1, the V gene TRBV19, with D tentatively TRBD1 or TRBD2 (5 bases each). The V and J ends lost 1 base and 15 bases respectively, with 13 bases between them. Germline V lookup: CDR1 LNHDA, CDR2 SQIVND (reference sequence). The CDR3 sequence is 12 residues long. The CDR3 spells CASSIGTGPRFF. The CDR3 DNA sequence: TGTGCCAGTAGTATAGGAACGGGGCCACGGTTCTTC.

This clone was found a few times. The chain carries TRBV11-2 and TRBJ2-7, with a weak D call TRBD2 (7 bases). V was cut by 7 bases and J by 2 bases, with 15 bases left in between. CDR1 SGHAT and CDR2 FQNNGV come from the germline V gene. This CDR3 spans 14 amino acids. CDR3 sequence: CASTRGASTYEQYF. As DNA, the CDR3 is TGTGCCAGCACCCGGGGGGCCAGCACCTACGAGCAGTACTTC.

This clone was counted a few times. V usage is TRBV6-5 and J usage is TRBJ2-3, with 7 bases that match TRBD1. The trim removed 6 bases at V and 6 bases at J, leaving 12 bases unmatched. CDR1 and CDR2 (germline): MNHEY, SVGAGI. The CDR3 consists of 15 residues. Written as DNA, the CDR3 is TGTGCCAGCAGACATACCGGGACAGAATGGGATACGCAGTATTTT. Protein: CASRHTGTEWDTQYF.

The chain carries TRBV5-6 and TRBJ2-1; tentatively, D is TRBD1 or TRBD2 (6 bases each). CDR3 length equals 15 residues. Between the trimmed V and J ends, which lost 4 bases and 7 bases, there was a span of 18 bases. Germline V gene lookup returns CDR1 SGHDT and CDR2 YYEEEE. The CDR3 sequence is CASSRKGGWGNEQFF. CDR3 sequence (DNA): TGTGCCAGCAGCCGCAAAGGGGGGTGGGGTAATGAGCAGTTCTTC.